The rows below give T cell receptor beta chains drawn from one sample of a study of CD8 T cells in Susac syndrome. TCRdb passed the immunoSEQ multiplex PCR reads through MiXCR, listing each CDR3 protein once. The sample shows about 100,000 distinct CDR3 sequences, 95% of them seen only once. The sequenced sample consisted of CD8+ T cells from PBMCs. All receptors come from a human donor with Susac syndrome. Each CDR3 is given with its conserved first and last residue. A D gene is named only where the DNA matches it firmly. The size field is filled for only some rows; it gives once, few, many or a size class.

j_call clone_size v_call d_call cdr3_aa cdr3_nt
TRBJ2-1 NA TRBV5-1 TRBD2 CASRGTSGVPRNEQFF TGCGCCAGCAGGGGGACTAGCGGGGTCCCAAGGAATGAGCAGTTCTTC
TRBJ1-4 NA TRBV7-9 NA CASSLVGLEEKLFF TGTGCCAGCAGCTTAGTTGGGCTTGAAGAAAAACTGTTTTTT
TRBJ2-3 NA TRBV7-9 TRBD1 CASSLRGRGSTDTQYF TGTGCCAGCAGCTTACGGGGCAGGGGGAGCACAGATACGCAGTATTTT
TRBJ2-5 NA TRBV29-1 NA CSVGPLRGMETQYF TGCAGCGTTGGGCCCCTCCGGGGGATGGAGACCCAGTACTTC
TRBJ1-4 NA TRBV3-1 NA CASSQPNGGGLFF TGTGCCAGCAGCCAACCAAACGGGGGGGGACTGTTTTTT
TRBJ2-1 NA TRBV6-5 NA CASSLSGGLEQFF TGTGCCAGCAGTTTGTCGGGGGGCCTTGAGCAGTTCTTC
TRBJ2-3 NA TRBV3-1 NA CASSQYQTQYF TGTGCCAGCAGCCAATATCAAACGCAGTATTTT
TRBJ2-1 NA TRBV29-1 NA CSVPRGNEQFF TGCAGCGTCCCCCGCGGGAATGAGCAGTTCTTC
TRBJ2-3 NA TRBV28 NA CASEGYQVGTQYF TGTGCCAGCGAGGGTTATCAAGTGGGTACGCAGTATTTT
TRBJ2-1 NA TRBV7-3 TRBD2 CASSPSGKRNEQFF TGTGCCAGCAGCCCCAGCGGGAAGCGCAATGAGCAGTTCTTC
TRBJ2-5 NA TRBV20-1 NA CSASPRAGAETQYF TGCAGTGCTAGTCCAAGAGCAGGGGCAGAGACCCAGTACTTC
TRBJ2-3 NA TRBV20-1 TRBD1 CSASGTGGLDTQYF TGCAGTGCTTCCGGGACAGGAGGCCTTGATACGCAGTATTTT
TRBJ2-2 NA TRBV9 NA CASSVRVPGELFF TGTGCCAGCAGCGTACGAGTCCCCGGGGAGCTGTTTTTT
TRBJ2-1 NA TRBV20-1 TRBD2 CSAPGGSGESYNEQFF TGCAGTGCTCCCGGGGGTAGCGGGGAGTCCTACAATGAGCAGTTCTTC
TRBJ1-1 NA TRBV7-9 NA CASSSNTEKLEAFF TGTGCCAGCAGCTCAAACACGGAAAAGCTCGAAGCTTTCTTT
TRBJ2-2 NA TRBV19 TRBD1 CASSPTGGPGELFF TGTGCCAGTAGCCCGACAGGGGGTCCCGGGGAGCTGTTTTTT
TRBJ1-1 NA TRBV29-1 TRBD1 CSVRQGERAAFF TGCAGCGTGCGACAGGGAGAGCGCGCAGCTTTCTTT
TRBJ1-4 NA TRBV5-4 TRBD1 CATQDRAANEKLFF TGTGCCACCCAGGACAGGGCGGCTAATGAAAAACTGTTTTTT
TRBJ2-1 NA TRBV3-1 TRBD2 CASSQDDTSGRAITRNEQFF TGTGCCAGCAGCCAAGATGACACTAGCGGGAGGGCTATTACGAGGAATGAGCAGTTCTTC
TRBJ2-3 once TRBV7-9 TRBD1 CASAQGGTDTQYF TGTGCCAGCGCCCAGGGGGGCACAGATACGCAGTATTTT
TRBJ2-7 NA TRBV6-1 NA CASSRTQTYEQYF TGTGCCAGCAGTCGGACCCAGACTTACGAGCAGTACTTC
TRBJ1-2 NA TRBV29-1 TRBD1 CSVSGTAYGYTF TGCAGCGTTTCCGGGACAGCCTATGGCTACACCTTC
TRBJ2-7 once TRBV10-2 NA CASSESRRPRYEQYF TGCGCCAGCAGTGAGTCGAGACGTCCTCGGTACGAGCAGTACTTC
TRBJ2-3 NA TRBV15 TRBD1 CATSRVVTGIYTDTQYF TGTGCCACCAGCAGAGTAGTGACAGGGATTTACACAGATACGCAGTATTTT
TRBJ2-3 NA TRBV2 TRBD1 CASSESGTAQYF TGTGCCAGCAGTGAGTCCGGGACAGCACAGTATTTT
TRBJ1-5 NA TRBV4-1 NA CASSQDHGAGQPQHF TGCGCCAGCAGCCAAGATCACGGGGCAGGGCAGCCCCAGCATTTT
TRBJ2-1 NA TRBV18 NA CASSPGGVGANNEQFF TGTGCCAGCTCACCGGGCGGAGTGGGGGCTAACAATGAGCAGTTCTTC
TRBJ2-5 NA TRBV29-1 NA CSAQARGTQYF TGCAGCGCGCAAGCTCGGGGGACCCAGTACTTC
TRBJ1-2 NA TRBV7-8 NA CASSLGAVANYGYTF TGTGCCAGCAGCTTAGGGGCAGTAGCTAACTATGGCTACACCTTC
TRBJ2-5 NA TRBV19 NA CASYWETQYF TGTGCCTCCTACTGGGAGACCCAGTACTTC
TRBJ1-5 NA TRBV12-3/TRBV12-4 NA CASSLHGNQPQHF TGTGCCAGCAGTTTACACGGGAATCAGCCCCAGCATTTT
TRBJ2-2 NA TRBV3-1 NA CASSQEKRRNTGELFF TGTGCCAGCAGCCAAGAAAAACGGAGAAACACCGGGGAGCTGTTTTTT
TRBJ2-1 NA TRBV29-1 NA CSVRVVEQFF TGCAGCGTTCGGGTTGTTGAGCAGTTCTTC
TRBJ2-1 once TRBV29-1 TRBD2 CSVESGGNNNEQFF TGCAGCGTCGAGAGCGGGGGGAACAACAATGAGCAGTTCTTC
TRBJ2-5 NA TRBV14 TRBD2 CASSQRGLAPQYF TGTGCCAGCAGCCAACGAGGACTAGCACCCCAGTACTTC
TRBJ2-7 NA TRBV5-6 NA CASKRDRTLRLYF TGTGCCAGCAAACGGGACCGGACCCTTCGACTGTACTTC
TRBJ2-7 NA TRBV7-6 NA CASSPTGEQYF TGTGCCAGCAGCCCCACGGGCGAGCAGTACTTC
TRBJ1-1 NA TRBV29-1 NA CSAGRETGPMNTEAFF TGCAGCGCCGGGCGGGAAACAGGACCTATGAACACTGAAGCTTTCTTT
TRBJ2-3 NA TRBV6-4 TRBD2 CASSDSTSGGADTQYF TGTGCCAGCAGTGACTCAACTAGCGGGGGGGCAGATACGCAGTATTTT
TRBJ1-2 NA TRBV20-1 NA CSARDRAGVNYGYTF TGCAGTGCTAGAGATCGGGCAGGGGTTAACTATGGCTACACCTTC
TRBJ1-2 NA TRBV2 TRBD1 CASSETGADYGYTF TGTGCCAGCAGTGAGACAGGGGCTGACTATGGCTACACCTTC
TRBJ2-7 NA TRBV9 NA CASSSVLEGEQYF TGTGCCAGCAGCTCGGTCCTAGAGGGCGAGCAGTACTTC
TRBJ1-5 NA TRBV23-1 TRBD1 CASSRVQGEDNQPQHF TGCGCCAGCAGTCGCGTACAGGGGGAAGATAATCAGCCCCAGCATTTT
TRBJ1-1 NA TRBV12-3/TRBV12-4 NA CAIKGDFDTEAFF TGTGCCATCAAAGGGGATTTCGACACTGAAGCTTTCTTT
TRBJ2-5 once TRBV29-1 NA CSADRFLETQYF TGCAGCGCTGACAGATTCCTAGAGACCCAGTACTTC
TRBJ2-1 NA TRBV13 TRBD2 CASSLGRSGAYNEQFF TGTGCCAGCAGCTTAGGCCGGAGCGGGGCTTACAATGAGCAGTTCTTC
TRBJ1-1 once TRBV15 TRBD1 CATSREGTANTEAFF TGTGCCACCAGCCGCGAAGGGACAGCGAACACTGAAGCTTTCTTT
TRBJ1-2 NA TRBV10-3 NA CAISGRGAGGYTF TGTGCCATCAGTGGAAGGGGGGCAGGCGGCTACACCTTC
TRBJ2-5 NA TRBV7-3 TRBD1 CASSLDPGGKTQYF TGTGCCAGCAGCTTAGACCCAGGGGGAAAGACCCAGTACTTC
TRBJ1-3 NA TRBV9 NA CASSVAGEASTGNTIYF TGTGCCAGCAGCGTAGCCGGGGAGGCCTCGACTGGAAACACCATATATTTT
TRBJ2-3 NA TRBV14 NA CASSQEVPWDPGDTQYF TGTGCCAGCAGCCAAGAAGTTCCTTGGGACCCAGGAGATACGCAGTATTTT
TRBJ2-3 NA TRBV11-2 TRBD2 CASSILRGEVDTQYF TGTGCCAGCAGTATCTTGCGGGGGGAAGTAGATACGCAGTATTTT
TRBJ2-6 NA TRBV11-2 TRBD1 CASDRGTGANVLTF TGTGCCAGCGACAGGGGTACTGGGGCCAACGTCCTGACTTTC
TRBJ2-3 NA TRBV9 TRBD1 CASSGQGDTQYF TGTGCCAGCAGCGGACAGGGAGATACGCAGTATTTT
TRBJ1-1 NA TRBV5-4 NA CATGPLGVPEAFF TGTGCCACAGGCCCGTTGGGGGTTCCTGAAGCTTTCTTT
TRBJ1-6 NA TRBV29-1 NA CSVEDQSVRSYNSPLHF TGCAGCGTTGAAGATCAGTCGGTGCGCTCCTATAATTCACCCCTCCACTTT
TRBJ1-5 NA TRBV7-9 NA CASSLGTQSNQPQHF TGTGCCAGCAGCTTGGGAACGCAGTCCAATCAGCCCCAGCATTTT